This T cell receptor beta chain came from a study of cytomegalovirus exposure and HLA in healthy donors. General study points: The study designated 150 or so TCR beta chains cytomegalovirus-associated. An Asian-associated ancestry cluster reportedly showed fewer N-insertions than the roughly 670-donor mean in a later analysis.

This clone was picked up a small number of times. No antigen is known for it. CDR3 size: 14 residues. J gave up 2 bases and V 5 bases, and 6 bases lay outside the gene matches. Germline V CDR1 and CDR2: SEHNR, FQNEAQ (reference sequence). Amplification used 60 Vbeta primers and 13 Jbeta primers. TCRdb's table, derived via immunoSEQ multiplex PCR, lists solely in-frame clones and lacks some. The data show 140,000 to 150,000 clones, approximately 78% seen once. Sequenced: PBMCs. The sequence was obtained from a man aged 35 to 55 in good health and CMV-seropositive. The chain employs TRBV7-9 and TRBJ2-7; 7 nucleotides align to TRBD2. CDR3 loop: CASSPGLETYEQYF. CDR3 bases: TGTGCCAGCAGCCCTGGACTAGAAACCTACGAGCAGTACTTC. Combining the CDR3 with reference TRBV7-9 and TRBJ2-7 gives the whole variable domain DTGVSQNPRHKITKRGQNVTFRCDPISEHNRLYWYRQTLGQGPEFLTYFQNEAQLEKSRLLSDRFSAERPKGSFSTLEIQRTEQGDSAMYLCASSPGLETYEQYFGPGTRLTVT.